These 11 T cell receptor beta chains were sequenced from one sample in a study of blood T cells in healthy people across ages. PCR was performed a second time for about 7 to 11 cycles using a sample-barcoded 5' primer and a J-beta primer mix. Using its own MiXCR run on the 5' RACE reads, TCRdb lists one record per CDR3 protein. This sample has about 290,000 distinct CDR3 sequences, with about 25% found just once. The sequenced material came from blood. The origin of the receptors is a woman between 70 and 85 years old in good health.

A word on this clonotype: An end of the junction differs from the germline gene, which may be a read error. The chain joins TRBV5-1 to TRBJ1-4; perhaps TRBD1 as D (5 bases). Germline V gives CDR1 SGHRS, CDR2 YFSETQ. The CDR3 extends over 17 amino acids. The CDR3 loop is CASSSGPPWGSNEKLFF. The CDR3 nucleotides read TGCGCCAGCAGCTCAGGACCCCCGTGGGGGTCTAACGAAAAACTGTTTTTT.

This chain joins TRBV28 and TRBJ1-2, with D unresolved. The V and J ends lost 8 bases and 1 base respectively, with 14 bases between them. Per germline, CDR1 MDHEN and CDR2 SYDVKM. The CDR3 loop spans 14 amino acids. The CDR3 bases are TGTGCCAGCTATCCTGGTACAGATAACTATGGCTACACCTTC. Translating gives CASYPGTDNYGYTF.

This clonotype was counted between two and nine times. J is TRBJ2-5 and V is TRBV19; 8 bases map to TRBD2. Trimming at V came to 6 bases and at J to 3 bases, leaving 9 bases not matched to a gene. The V gene's germline CDR1 is LNHDA and CDR2 SQIVND (reference sequence). The CDR3 has 15 residues. CDR3 DNA: TGTGCCAGTAGCGGAGCGGGAGCTGGGGAAGAGACCCAGTACTTC. Translating gives CASSGAGAGEETQYF. Based on the CDR3 plus reference TRBV19 and TRBJ2-5, the full variable domain is DGGITQSPKYLFRKEGQNVTLSCEQNLNHDAMYWYRQDPGQGLRLIYYSQIVNDFQKGDIAEGYSVSREKKESFPLTVTSAQKNPTAFYLCASSGAGAGEETQYFGPGTRLLVL.

This clonotype was detected only a few times. The chain employs TRBV20-1 and TRBJ2-3, with a tentative D call TRBD2 (6 bases). V lost 2 bases and J 2 bases, leaving 17 bases between the germline ends. The germline gives CDR1 DFQATT, CDR2 SNEGSKA (reference sequence). The CDR3 length is 16 residues. CDR3 amino acids: CSARPLGSATTDTQYF. The CDR3 DNA reads as TGCAGTGCTAGACCCCTCGGGAGCGCGACCACAGATACGCAGTATTTT.

This chain joins TRBV2 and TRBJ1-5, with TRBD1 identical over 7 bases. Per germline, CDR1 SNHLY and CDR2 FYNNEI. The CDR3 is 15 amino acids. With 11 bases clipped from V and 7 bases from J, the junction kept 17 bases outside the gene matches. The CDR3: CAGTKDRVPRQPQHF. The CDR3 DNA reads TGTGCCGGCACAAAAGACAGGGTCCCCCGGCAGCCCCAGCATTTT. The full variable domain, its missing parts supplied by reference TRBV2 and TRBJ1-5, is EPEVTQTPSHQVTQMGQEVILRCVPISNHLYFYWYRQILGQKVEFLVSFYNNEISEKSEIFDDQFSVERPDGSNFTLKIRSTKLEDSAMYFCAGTKDRVPRQPQHFGDGTRLSIL.

The rearrangement links TRBV5-1 to TRBJ1-2, with unresolved D. Germline values: CDR1 SGHRS, CDR2 YFSETQ. This CDR3 is 13 amino acids long. Trimming shortened V by 1 base and J by 3 bases, and 7 bases separated the two germline ends. The DNA for the CDR3 is TGCGCCAGCAGCTTGCCCGGGGACTATGGCTACACCTTC. Translated: CASSLPGDYGYTF.

The chain couples TRBV6-6 to TRBJ2-5, with 11 bases that match TRBD1. CDR1 is MNHNY, CDR2 SVGAGI, per germline (reference sequence). With 6 bases clipped from V and 2 bases from J, the junction kept 5 bases outside the gene matches. The CDR3 is made up of 15 amino acids. The CDR3 spells CASSRGQGEQETQYF. The CDR3 DNA reads TGTGCCAGCAGCCGGGGACAGGGGGAACAAGAGACCCAGTACTTC.

At least ten counts were recorded for this clonotype. At one of its ends the junction is not consistent with the germline gene, which may arise from a read error. The chain has TRBV7-3 and TRBJ2-1; D is ambiguous. TRBJ2-7 explains the end of the DNA better; the J call may be wrong. Germline V lookup: CDR1 SGHTA, CDR2 FQGTGA. The CDR3 covers 14 residues. CDR3 DNA sequence: TGTGCCAGCAGCCTAACTGGTAGATCTGACGAGCAGTACTTC. As protein: CASSLTGRSDEQYF.

This sequence joins TRBV19 and TRBJ2-5, with D unclear. The tail of the sequence fits TRBJ2-7 better, so the J call may be wrong. Germline assignment: CDR1 LNHDA and CDR2 SQIVND (reference sequence). The CDR3 length is 13 residues. The CDR3 region is CASRMVGNYEQYF. The CDR3 DNA sequence: TGTGCCAGTAGAATGGTGGGAAACTACGAGCAGTACTTC.

The sample holds a few counts of this clonotype. The genes are TRBV20-1 and TRBJ2-5, with 10 nucleotides matching TRBD2. The last part of the DNA fits TRBJ2-7 better; the J call may be wrong. The CDR3 runs to 15 residues. Germline V gene data show CDR1 as DFQATT and CDR2 as SNEGSKA (reference sequence). CDR3 nucleotides: TGCAGTGCTAGAGATCGAGCGGGAGGGTACTACGAGCAGTACTTC. It specifies CSARDRAGGYYEQYF.

The J gene is TRBJ1-5, the V gene TRBV7-9; no definite D call. The CDR3 consists of 12 residues. Per the germline V gene, CDR1 is SEHNR and CDR2 is FQNEAQ (reference sequence). Trimming removed 5 bases at V and 3 bases at J, with 5 bases between. CDR3 region: CASSLINQPQHF. Here the CDR3 DNA reads TGTGCCAGCAGCCTAATCAATCAGCCCCAGCATTTT.